This T cell receptor (beta chain) came from a study of cytomegalovirus exposure and HLA in healthy donors. Findings of the study overall: Earlier analysis looked at TCR beta V segments, and most were productive about 90% or about 30% of the time. HLA allele associations emerged for about 16,000 TCR beta sequences in a later analysis, at 0.05 false discovery rate. It was reported that the classifier diagnosed cytomegalovirus status with high specificity and sensitivity in both the original and validation cohorts.

Trimming took 6 bases from V and 2 from J; bases not matched to a gene: 9. CDR1 is WSHSY and CDR2 is SAAADI in the germline V gene. The CDR3 extends over 15 amino acids. Each donor was healthy, and each was a bone marrow donor. Both 60 Vbeta primers and 13 Jbeta primers went into the PCR. The data were produced by immunoSEQ multiplex PCR, yet TCRdb's version contains in-frame clones alone and is incomplete. This sample has 150,000 to 200,000 clones, with more than 75% found just once. Note on this clone: Its antigen is currently unknown.

This chain uses TRBV10-2 with TRBJ2-7; 8 bases are shared with TRBD2. The source material was PBMCs. The receptor comes from a young woman in good health and CMV-seronegative. In DNA form, the CDR3 reads TGCGCCAGCAGCCAGCGGGGGCTACGACCCTACGAGCAGTACTTC. Amino acid sequence: CASSQRGLRPYEQYF.